Presented here are 9 T cell receptor beta chains from one specimen sequenced in a study of blood T cell repertoires in COVID-19 (dated by TCRdb to 2020 to 2022). The library was built by means of the immunoSEQ multiplex PCR assay. TCRdb carries this immuneACCESS record with in-frame sequences only. Its versions omit some clonotypes, under half of them owing to an unresolved V gene in the studies checked, with the rest unexplained. This sample lists roughly 34,000 clones; about nine tenths were detected once. The ten largest clones represent roughly a fifth of the sample. The source material was peripheral blood. These receptors originate from a man aged 80 or over with acute or convalescent COVID-19.

This clone appeared a single time. This chain uses TRBV23-1 with TRBJ2-5; 11 bases fit TRBD1. TRBV23-1 is an ORF, and what it does is uncertain. V lost 3 bases and J lost 5; bases outside the gene matches: 8. This CDR3 has 16 amino acids. CDR3 nucleotide sequence: TGCGCCAGCAGTCATTATCGGGACAGGGGGTGGGAGACCCAGTACTTC. Its protein product is CASSHYRDRGWETQYF.

This chain connects TRBV6-2 or TRBV6-3 to TRBJ1-6; TRBD1 matches at 11 bases. J was trimmed by 10 bases and V by 2 bases; bases with no gene match: 7. CDR3 size: 16 residues. The germline V gene has CDR1 MNHEY and CDR2 SVGEGT. The CDR3 spells CASSYPLGTGGSPLHF. Written as DNA, the CDR3 is TGTGCCAGCAGTTACCCACTCGGGACAGGGGGATCACCCCTCCACTTT.

The chain employs TRBV19 and TRBJ1-2; 9 bases are a match to TRBD1. The V gene's germline CDR1 is LNHDA and CDR2 SQIVND (reference sequence). V was clipped by 5 bases and J by 5 bases; unmatched bases: 9. This CDR3 comprises 15 residues. CDR3 nucleotides: TGTGCCAGTAGTTTGGGACAGGGCAGGTGGTATGGCTACACCTTC. Translation gives CASSLGQGRWYGYTF.

The chain combines TRBV5-4 with TRBJ1-2; weak D call: TRBD1 (5 bases). V was shortened by 0 bases and J by 2 bases, with 8 bases between the two germline ends. Germline lookup yields CDR1 SGHNT and CDR2 YYREEE (reference sequence). The CDR3 covers 14 residues. CDR3 amino acids: CASSLVGGNYGYTF. DNA for the CDR3: TGTGCCAGCAGCTTGGTCGGGGGGAACTATGGCTACACCTTC.

The chain uses TRBV7-9 and TRBJ2-2; 8 bases align to TRBD2. The length of the CDR3 is 14 residues. Trimming took 7 bases from V and 6 from J; bases not matched to a gene: 7. The germline gives CDR1 SEHNR, CDR2 FQNEAQ (reference sequence). CDR3 sequence: CASKSGGASGELFF. CDR3 coding DNA: TGTGCCAGCAAGTCCGGGGGGGCATCCGGGGAGCTGTTTTTT.

The chain uses TRBV7-2 and TRBJ2-1; D is undetermined. The CDR3 has 12 residues. Germline CDR1 and CDR2: SGHTA and FQGNSA. V was cut by 5 bases and J by 4 bases, with 6 bases left in between. CDR3 nucleotide sequence: TGTGCCAGCAGCCCGAGTTACAATGAGCAGTTCTTC. It is translated as CASSPSYNEQFF.

This chain joins TRBV7-6 and TRBJ1-1, with 9 nucleotides matching TRBD1. CDR1 and CDR2 from the germline V gene are SGHVS and FNYEAQ. The CDR3 is 16 amino acids. V was pared by 3 bases and J by 6 bases, with 11 bases of the junction left unmatched. CDR3 sequence reads: CASSLGVGQGMAEAFF. In DNA, the CDR3 is TGTGCCAGCAGCTTGGGAGTGGGACAGGGTATGGCTGAAGCTTTCTTT. Full variable domain (missing parts from reference TRBV7-6 and TRBJ1-1): GAGVSQSPRYKVTKRGQDVALRCDPISGHVSLYWYRQALGQGPEFLTYFNYEAQQDKSGLPNDRFSAERPEGSISTLTIQRTEQRDSAMYRCASSLGVGQGMAEAFFGQGTRLTVV.

The chain recombines TRBV3-1 (or the pseudogene TRBV3-2) with TRBJ1-1; 9 nucleotides line up with TRBD1. The V gene end was trimmed by 2 bases and the J gene end by 7 bases; junction bases not matched to a gene: 5. Germline assignment: CDR1 LGHDT and CDR2 YNNKEL (reference sequence). This CDR3 contains 14 residues. In DNA form, the CDR3 reads TGTGCCAGCAGCCAATTACAGGGGGCAGGTGAAGCTTTCTTT. Translating it yields CASSQLQGAGEAFF.

The chain recombines TRBV11-2 with TRBJ2-2; D is unclear. Trimming removed 0 bases from V and 2 bases from J, with 10 bases in between. The CDR3 is made up of 16 amino acids. The germline CDR1 and CDR2 sequences are SGHAT and FQNNGV. The CDR3 bases are TGTGCCAGCAGCTTAGATCTAGTCAGCAACACCGGGGAGCTGTTTTTT. The encoded protein is CASSLDLVSNTGELFF.